The T cell receptor beta chain described here comes from a study of blood T cell repertoires in COVID-19. Study summary: Some COVID-19 samples were acute and others convalescent; all came from the United States, Italy and Spain.

The age range of participants was about 18 to 89 years, with residence in roughly 25 US areas. The study assigned cohorts using participant-reported clinical history. Clones were read by immunoSEQ multiplex PCR, and TCRdb kept only the in-frame ones, dropping some. Of roughly 500,000 clones in the sample, around nine tenths were seen once. Trimming removed 8 bases from V and 7 bases from J, with 17 bases in between. This CDR3 has 14 residues. Germline V gene lookup returns CDR1 SGHNT and CDR2 YENEEA. This sequence was found in a woman between 40 and 50 years old who had recovered from COVID-19. The chain carries TRBV11-3 and TRBJ1-4; TRBD1 might be the D (5 bases). What was sequenced was PBMCs or T cells enriched from blood (not recorded which). The CDR3 loop reads CASRREGLGEKLFF. The CDR3 coding sequence is TGTGCCAGCCGCCGGGAGGGGCTGGGTGAAAAACTGTTTTTT.